The 3 T cell receptor beta chains given below trace back to one sample, sequenced in a study of T cells in Graves' hyperthyroidism and ophthalmopathy. Template material for amplifying TCR beta CDR3 regions consisted of RNA transcripts. First-round RT-PCR with HTBI primers amplified the TCR CDR3 region. Each CDR3 protein gets one entry after TCRdb re-called the multiplex PCR reads with MiXCR. The sample contains about 160,000 distinct CDR3 sequences, roughly 10% of which appear only once. The sequenced material came from blood. These receptors were taken from a woman aged 18-29 years with Graves' hyperthyroidism that later progressed to Graves' ophthalmopathy.

This clonotype was seen a few times. This chain connects TRBV4-1 to TRBJ2-1, with TRBD2 matching over 13 bases. Germline-derived CDR1 and CDR2 are MGHRA and YSYEKL. V was pared by 3 bases and J by 8 bases, with 7 bases of the junction left unmatched. The CDR3 spans 16 residues. The CDR3 DNA follows: TGCGCCAGCAGCCACGACGACGGACTAGCGGGAGATGAGCAGTTCTTC. Translating gives CASSHDDGLAGDEQFF.

This clonotype was seen ten or more times. V is TRBV2 and J is TRBJ1-3, with no clear D. The V gene's germline CDR1 is SNHLY and CDR2 FYNNEI. This CDR3 is built from 15 residues. V lost 4 bases to trimming and J lost 3 bases, with 13 bases between them. Written as DNA, the CDR3 is TGTGCCAGCAGTGGTATGTGGGGAGTTGGAAACACCATATATTTT. This sequence encodes CASSGMWGVGNTIYF.

The rearrangement joins TRBV15 to TRBJ1-6; tentatively, D is TRBD1 (6 bases). The germline V gene has CDR1 LNHNV and CDR2 YYDKDF (reference sequence). Trimming removed 0 bases at V and 7 bases at J, with 16 bases between. The CDR3 extends over 17 amino acids. The CDR3 DNA is TGTGCCACCAGCAGAGATGAGGACAGAACCATCAATTCACCCCTCCACTTT. Translating it yields CATSRDEDRTINSPLHF.